The 9 T cell receptor beta chains given below trace back to one sample, sequenced in a study of graft-versus-host responses after intestinal transplantation. Profiling relied on immunoSEQ multiplex PCR, and the TCRdb table lists in-frame clones only, not all of them. The sample contains around 18,000 clones, around 82% of which appear only once. Tissue from the graft was processed to free its intraepithelial and lamina propria lymphocytes. The sequences come from ileum tissue, collected 17 days after transplant. The receptors here all came from a human patient who received an intestinal transplant, so some T cells may come from the graft donor.

This clone was found a few times. The chain recombines TRBV6-1 with TRBJ1-2; 8 bases map to TRBD1. From germline, CDR1 is MNHNS and CDR2 SASEGT. Germline trimming cut 4 bases from V and 11 bases from J; bases unmatched to any gene: 6. The length of the CDR3 is 12 residues. Written as DNA, the CDR3 is TGTGCCAGCAGTGGCGACAGGGGAGTGTACACCTTC. Translating gives CASSGDRGVYTF.

V usage is TRBV6-1 and J usage is TRBJ1-2, with a weak D call TRBD1 (5 bases). Germline loops: CDR1 MNHNS, CDR2 SASEGT. The CDR3 runs to 14 residues. V was trimmed by 1 base and J by 4 bases, leaving 10 bases between them. CDR3 region: CASSEGEGIYGYTF. As DNA, the CDR3 is TGTGCCAGCAGTGAAGGGGAGGGGATCTATGGCTACACCTTC.

The CDR3 DNA reads TGTGCCTGGAGTCCCGGGACTAGCGAAGAGACCCAGTACTTC. Its protein is CAWSPGTSEETQYF. This chain connects TRBV30 to TRBJ2-5, with 10 bases identical to TRBD2. CDR3 length: 14 amino acids. Germline V gene lookup returns CDR1 GTSNPN and CDR2 SVGIG (reference sequence). The trim removed 2 bases at V and 3 bases at J, leaving 3 bases unmatched.

The table lists this clone with a few counts. The chain employs TRBV2 and TRBJ2-7; maybe TRBD1 (5 bases). The CDR3 totals 13 residues. Germline CDR1 reads SNHLY; CDR2 reads FYNNEI. V was pared by 7 bases and J by 2 bases, with 12 bases between. CDR3 in amino acids: CASKGYTPYEQYF. CDR3 nucleotide sequence: TGTGCCAGCAAGGGGTACACGCCCTACGAGCAGTACTTC.

This clone was seen a handful of times. The V and J genes are TRBV5-6 and TRBJ2-7, with 9 bases lining up with TRBD1. The germline V gene has CDR1 SGHDT and CDR2 YYEEEE. With V trimmed by 4 bases and J by 7 bases, 3 bases remained unmatched. CDR3 length: 12 amino acids. The CDR3 loop is CASSPGTGEQYF. CDR3 sequence (DNA): TGTGCCAGCAGCCCAGGGACAGGGGAGCAGTACTTC.

V is TRBV28 and J is TRBJ2-7, with no clear D. The length of the CDR3 is 13 residues. CDR1 and CDR2 from the germline V gene are MDHEN and SYDVKM. V lost 3 bases and J lost 3, with 9 bases in between. This chain's CDR3 is CASSFNSNYEQYF. Written as DNA, the CDR3 is TGTGCCAGCAGTTTTAACAGTAACTACGAGCAGTACTTC. Full variable domain (outside the CDR3, taken from reference TRBV28 and TRBJ2-7): DVKVTQSSRYLVKRTGEKVFLECVQDMDHENMFWYRQDPGLGLRLIYFSYDVKMKEKGDIPEGYSVSREKKERFSLILESASTNQTSMYLCASSFNSNYEQYFGPGTRLTVT.

This clone was found a few times. The chain carries TRBV4-3 and TRBJ1-4, with D possibly TRBD1 on 5 matching bases. From germline, CDR1 is LGHNA and CDR2 YSLEER. V gave up 4 bases and J gave up 7 bases, with 13 bases separating them. The CDR3 contains 14 residues. The CDR3 loop is CASSPGVGGEKLFF. Here the CDR3 DNA reads TGCGCCAGCAGCCCCGGGGTGGGGGGTGAAAAACTGTTTTTT.

As DNA, the CDR3 is TGTGCCAGCAGTGAAGGGGCTAGCTCCTACGAGCAGTACTTC. It is translated as CASSEGASSYEQYF. The chain couples TRBV2 to TRBJ2-7; D gene uncertain. This CDR3 is built from 14 residues. Deletions cut 1 base from V and 0 bases from J, with 7 bases between. In germline, CDR1 is SNHLY, CDR2 FYNNEI.

On this clone: Other DNA sequences in the sample encode the same CDR3. V usage is TRBV27 and J usage is TRBJ1-6; D ambiguous. The germline V gene has CDR1 MNHEY and CDR2 SMNVEV (reference sequence). Trimming pared 6 bases from V and 7 bases from J, leaving 7 bases between. This CDR3 is built from 12 residues. The chain's CDR3 is CASSPRNSPLHF. DNA for the CDR3: TGTGCCAGCAGCCCCCGAAATTCACCCCTCCACTTT.